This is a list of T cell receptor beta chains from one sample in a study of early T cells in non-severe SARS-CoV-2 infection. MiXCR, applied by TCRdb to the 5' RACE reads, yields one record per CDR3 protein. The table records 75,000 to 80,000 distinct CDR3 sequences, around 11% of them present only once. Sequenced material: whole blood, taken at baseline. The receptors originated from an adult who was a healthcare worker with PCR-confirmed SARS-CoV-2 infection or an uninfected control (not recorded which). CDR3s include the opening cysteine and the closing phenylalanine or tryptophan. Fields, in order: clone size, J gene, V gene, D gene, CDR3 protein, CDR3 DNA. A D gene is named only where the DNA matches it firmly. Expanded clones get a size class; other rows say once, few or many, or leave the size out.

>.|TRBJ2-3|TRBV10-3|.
CAISTSTDTQYF
TGTGCCATCAGTACTAGCACAGATACGCAGTATTTT
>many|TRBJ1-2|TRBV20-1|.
CSAHNRGREDGYTF
TGCAGTGCCCACAACCGGGGCAGGGAGGATGGCTACACCTTC
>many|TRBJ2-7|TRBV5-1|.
CASSFGAGATGEQYF
TGCGCCAGCAGCTTCGGGGCAGGGGCTACGGGAGAGCAGTACTTC
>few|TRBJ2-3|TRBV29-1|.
CSVSRTEADTQYF
TGCAGCGTTTCCCGGACTGAGGCAGATACGCAGTATTTT
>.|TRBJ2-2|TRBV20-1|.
CSARLPRNTGELFF
TGCAGTGCTAGACTGCCACGGAACACCGGGGAGCTGTTTTTT
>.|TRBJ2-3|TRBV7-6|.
CASSPQTGTDTQYF
TGTGCCAGCAGCCCCCAGACTGGCACAGATACGCAGTATTTT
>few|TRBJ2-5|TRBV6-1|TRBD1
CASSAGTVETQYF
TGTGCCAGCAGTGCCGGGACAGTAGAGACCCAGTACTTC
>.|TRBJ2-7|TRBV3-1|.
CASSQDRARYEQYF
TGTGCCAGCAGCCAAGACAGGGCCCGGTACGAGCAGTACTTC
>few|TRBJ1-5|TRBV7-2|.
CASSLQVSNQPQHF
TGTGCCAGCAGCTTACAGGTTAGCAATCAGCCCCAGCATTTT
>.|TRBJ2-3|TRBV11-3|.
CASSSLGAGTDTQYF
TGTGCCAGCAGCTCACTAGGGGCGGGCACAGATACGCAGTATTTT
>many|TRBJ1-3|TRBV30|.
CAWSVTGNTIYF
TGTGCCTGGAGTGTAACTGGAAACACCATATATTTT
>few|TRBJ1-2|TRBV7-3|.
CASSLRGAPDGYTF
TGTGCCAGCAGCTTACGGGGGGCTCCCGATGGCTACACCTTC
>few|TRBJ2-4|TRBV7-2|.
CASSSALVTQDLLAKNIQYF
TGTGCCAGCAGTTCTGCCCTTGTGACTCAAGACCTTTTAGCCAAAAACATTCAGTACTTC
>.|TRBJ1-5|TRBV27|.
CASSPRDFSNQPQHF
TGTGCCAGCAGTCCCCGGGATTTTAGCAATCAGCCCCAGCATTTT
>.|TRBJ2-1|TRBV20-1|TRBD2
CSAPDFRTSGYEQFF
TGCAGTGCTCCGGATTTTCGGACTAGCGGATATGAGCAGTTCTTC
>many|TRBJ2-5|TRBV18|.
CASSPSGGETQYF
TGTGCCAGCTCACCTTCGGGTGGCGAGACCCAGTACTTC
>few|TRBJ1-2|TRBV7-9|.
CASSLSGENYGYTF
TGTGCCAGCAGCTTATCCGGGGAAAACTATGGCTACACCTTC
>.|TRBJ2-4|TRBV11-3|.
CASSLGGGTKNIQYF
TGTGCCAGCAGCTTAGGCGGAGGGACCAAAAACATTCAGTACTTC
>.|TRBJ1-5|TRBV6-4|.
CASSDSINQPQHF
TGTGCCAGCAGTGACTCGATAAATCAGCCCCAGCATTTT
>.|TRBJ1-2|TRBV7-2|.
CASSPGGSYGYGYTF
TGTGCCAGCAGCCCCGGCGGATCGTATGGCTATGGCTACACCTTC
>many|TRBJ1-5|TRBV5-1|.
CASSLGETSNQPQHF
TGCGCCAGCAGCTTGGGAGAGACCAGCAATCAGCCCCAGCATTTT
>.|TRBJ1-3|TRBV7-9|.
CASSYGGGNTIYF
TGTGCCAGCAGCTACGGCGGGGGAAACACCATATATTTT
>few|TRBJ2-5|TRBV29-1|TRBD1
CSPTGPGETQYF
TGCAGCCCGACAGGGCCCGGGGAGACCCAGTACTTC
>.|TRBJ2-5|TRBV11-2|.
CASSSRMETQYF
TGTGCCAGCAGCTCAAGGATGGAGACCCAGTACTTC
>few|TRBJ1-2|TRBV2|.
CASKPGDYGYTF
TGTGCCAGCAAACCGGGGGACTATGGCTACACCTTC
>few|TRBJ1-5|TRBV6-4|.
CGRINQPQHF
TGTGGACGGATCAATCAGCCCCAGCATTTT
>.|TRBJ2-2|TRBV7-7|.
CASSVERVGELFF
TGTGCCAGCAGCGTGGAGCGGGTGGGGGAGCTGTTTTTT
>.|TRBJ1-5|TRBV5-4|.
CASSSGGQLNQPQHF
TGTGCCAGCAGCTCGGGAGGACAGTTAAATCAGCCCCAGCATTTT
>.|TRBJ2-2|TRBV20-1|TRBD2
CSATGAGLAPGELFF
TGCAGTGCTACAGGAGCGGGACTAGCGCCCGGGGAGCTGTTTTTT
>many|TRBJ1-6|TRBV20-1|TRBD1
CSARETPTGDRNSPLHF
TGCAGTGCTAGAGAAACCCCCACAGGGGATAGGAATTCACCCCTCCACTTT
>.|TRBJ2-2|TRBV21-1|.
CASGAGATGELFF
TGTGCCAGCGGTGCGGGGGCAACCGGGGAGCTGTTTTTT
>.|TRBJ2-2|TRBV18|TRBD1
CASSPGQGDTGELFF
TGTGCCAGCTCACCGGGACAGGGAGACACCGGGGAGCTGTTTTTT
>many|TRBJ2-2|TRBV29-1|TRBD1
CSVTGENGELFF
TGCAGCGTGACAGGGGAGAACGGGGAGCTGTTTTTT
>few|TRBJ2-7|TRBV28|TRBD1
CASSSPGTGGYEQYF
TGTGCCAGCAGTTCCCCCGGGACAGGGGGCTACGAGCAGTACTTC
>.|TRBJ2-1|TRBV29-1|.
CSVGPGTYNEQFF
TGCAGCGTTGGACCGGGAACCTACAATGAGCAGTTCTTC
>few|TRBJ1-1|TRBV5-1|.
CASSLGGANTEAFF
TGCGCCAGCAGCTTGGGAGGAGCCAACACTGAAGCTTTCTTT
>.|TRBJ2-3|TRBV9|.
CASSAPISTDTQYF
TGTGCCAGCAGCGCCCCCATAAGCACAGATACGCAGTATTTT
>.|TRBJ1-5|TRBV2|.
CASARGNQPQHF
TGTGCCAGCGCCCGGGGCAATCAGCCCCAGCATTTT
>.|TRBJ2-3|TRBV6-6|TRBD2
CATAGVIGTDTQYF
TGTGCCACCGCGGGGGTGATAGGCACAGATACGCAGTATTTT
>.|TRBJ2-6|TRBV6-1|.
CASSEGRSGANVLTF
TGTGCCAGCAGTGAAGGGCGGTCCGGGGCCAACGTCCTGACTTTC
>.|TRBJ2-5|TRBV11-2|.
CASSSRPGAGETQYF
TGTGCCAGCAGCTCTAGGCCGGGGGCCGGGGAGACCCAGTACTTC
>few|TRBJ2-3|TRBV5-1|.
CASSLDVSYTGTDTQYF
TGCGCCAGCAGCTTGGACGTCTCCTATACTGGGACAGATACGCAGTATTTT
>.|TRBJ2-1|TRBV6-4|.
CASSGQPESEQFF
TGTGCCAGCAGTGGCCAACCTGAAAGTGAGCAGTTCTTC
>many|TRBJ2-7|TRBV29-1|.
CSVPGIGGAEQYF
TGCAGCGTTCCAGGCATAGGGGGGGCCGAGCAGTACTTC
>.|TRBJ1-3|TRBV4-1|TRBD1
CASSHGTDRSGNTIYF
TGCGCCAGCAGCCATGGGACAGATCGCTCTGGAAACACCATATATTTT
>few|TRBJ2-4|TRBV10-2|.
CASRSANADIQYF
TGCGCCAGCAGGTCGGCTAACGCGGACATTCAGTACTTC
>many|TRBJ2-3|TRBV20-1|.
CSARARGWSTDTQYF
TGCAGTGCTAGAGCTAGAGGCTGGAGCACAGATACGCAGTATTTT
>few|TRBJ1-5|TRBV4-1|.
CASSQFSGDSNQPQHF
TGCGCCAGCAGCCAATTTTCAGGGGATAGCAATCAGCCCCAGCATTTT
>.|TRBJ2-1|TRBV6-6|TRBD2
CASSPLRAGGKSEQFF
TGTGCCAGCAGTCCGCTAAGAGCGGGGGGGAAAAGTGAGCAGTTCTTC
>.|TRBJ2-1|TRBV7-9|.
CASSHSVDNEQFF
TGTGCCAGCAGCCATAGCGTTGACAATGAGCAGTTCTTC
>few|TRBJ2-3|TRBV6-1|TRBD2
CASSEVLAGGSTDTQYF
TGTGCCAGCAGTGAAGTACTAGCGGGGGGTAGCACAGATACGCAGTATTTT
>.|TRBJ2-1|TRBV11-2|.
CASSLEGVWATSYNEQFF
TGTGCCAGCAGCTTAGAGGGGGTGTGGGCGACCTCCTACAATGAGCAGTTCTTC
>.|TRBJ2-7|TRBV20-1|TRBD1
CSAATGDRYEQYF
TGCAGTGCTGCGACAGGGGATAGGTACGAGCAGTACTTC
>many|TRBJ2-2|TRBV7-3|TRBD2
CASSLGLAGNTGELFF
TGTGCCAGCAGCTTGGGACTAGCGGGGAACACCGGGGAGCTGTTTTTT
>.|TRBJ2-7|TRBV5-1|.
CASSLYGDSYEQYF
TGCGCCAGCAGCTTGTACGGTGATAGCTACGAGCAGTACTTC
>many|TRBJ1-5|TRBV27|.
CASSGRGDSNQPQHF
TGTGCCAGCAGTGGACGGGGCGATAGCAATCAGCCCCAGCATTTT
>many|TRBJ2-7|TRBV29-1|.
CSVEIRGRGEQYF
TGCAGCGTTGAAATCCGGGGGCGAGGCGAGCAGTACTTC
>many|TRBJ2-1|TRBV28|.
CASSTLANNEQFF
TGTGCCAGCAGTACTCTAGCGAACAATGAGCAGTTCTTC
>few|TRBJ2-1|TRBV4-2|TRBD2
CASSQSGEGYNEQFF
TGTGCCAGCAGCCAAAGCGGGGAGGGGTACAATGAGCAGTTCTTC